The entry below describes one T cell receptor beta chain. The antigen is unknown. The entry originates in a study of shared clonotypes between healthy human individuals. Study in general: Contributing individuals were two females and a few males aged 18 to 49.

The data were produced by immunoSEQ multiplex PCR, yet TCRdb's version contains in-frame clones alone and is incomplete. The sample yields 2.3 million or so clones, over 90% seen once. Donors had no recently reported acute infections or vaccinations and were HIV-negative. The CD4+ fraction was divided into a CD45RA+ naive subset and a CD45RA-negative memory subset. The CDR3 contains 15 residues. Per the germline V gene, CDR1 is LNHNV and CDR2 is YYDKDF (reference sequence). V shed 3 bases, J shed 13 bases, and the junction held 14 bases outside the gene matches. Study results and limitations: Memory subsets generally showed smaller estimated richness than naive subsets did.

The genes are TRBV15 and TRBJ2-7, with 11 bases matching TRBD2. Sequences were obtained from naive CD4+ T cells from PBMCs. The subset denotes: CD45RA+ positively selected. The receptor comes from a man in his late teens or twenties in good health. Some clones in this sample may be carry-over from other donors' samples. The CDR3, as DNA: TGTGCCACCAGCAGTGGCCTAGCGGGAGGATTCGTAATATACTTC. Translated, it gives CATSSGLAGGFVIYF.